These T cell receptor beta chains were read from a single sample in a study of OX40 agonist ivuxolimab in advanced cancers. Method: immunoSEQ multiplex PCR; TCRdb's copy keeps in-frame clones and lacks some. Of more than 45,000 clones in the sample, 77% were seen once. The specimen was CD4+ or CD8+ T cells sorted from blood, collected in a trial of the OX40 agonist ivuxolimab. These TCRs come from an adult with an advanced solid tumor such as melanoma, head and neck, liver or kidney cancer. CDR3s leave out the opening cysteine and the closing phenylalanine or tryptophan.

12	TRBV7-6	TRBJ2-7	ASSLMGQGYEQY
13	TRBV5-4	TRBJ1-2	ASRPGQKPNYGYT
11	TRBV5-1	TRBJ1-1	ASSASGRAEAF
14	TRBV19	TRBJ1-5	ASSGQGIGSNQPQH
11	TRBV19	TRBJ2-1	ASSRDFYNEQF
11	TRBV11-1	TRBJ2-1	ASSSDRENEQF
11	TRBV2	TRBJ2-1	ASSKTGGNEQF
14	TRBV28	TRBJ1-3	ASSRGQGWAGNTIY
11	TRBV6-1	TRBJ2-7	ASSEVRAYEQY
14	TRBV19	TRBJ2-5	ASSIRGAGIEETQY
14	TRBV4-1	TRBJ2-7	ASSPGRASGAYEQY